Listed below are T cell receptor beta chains from one sample, sequenced in a study of cytomegalovirus exposure and HLA in healthy donors. The data were produced by immunoSEQ multiplex PCR, yet TCRdb's version contains in-frame clones alone and is incomplete. The repertoire holds about 180,000 clones, under 85% seen once, with roughly 2.5% in the top ten. The material sequenced was PBMCs. The receptors come from a human donor in good health. Both conserved end residues are trimmed from each CDR3.

v_call: TRBV11-2; j_call: TRBJ1-1; cdr3_aa: ASSLVSGTEAF
v_call: TRBV19; j_call: TRBJ1-1; cdr3_aa: ASSMTGPGTEAF
v_call: TRBV2; j_call: TRBJ2-2; cdr3_aa: ASTTSGGAGTGELF
v_call: TRBV4-1; j_call: TRBJ2-3; cdr3_aa: ASSQDSRTDTQY
v_call: TRBV9; j_call: TRBJ1-3; cdr3_aa: ASSVGSGAGNTIY
v_call: TRBV7-9; j_call: TRBJ2-3; cdr3_aa: ASSGSGGPTDTQY
v_call: TRBV30; j_call: TRBJ1-6; cdr3_aa: AWSGGSYNSPLH
v_call: TRBV19; j_call: TRBJ1-6; cdr3_aa: ASRGPQGVYNSPLH
v_call: TRBV6-5; j_call: TRBJ2-2; cdr3_aa: ASSYGTSHLAGELF
v_call: TRBV19; j_call: TRBJ1-6; cdr3_aa: ASSMDSSYNSPLH
v_call: TRBV6-4; j_call: TRBJ2-2; cdr3_aa: ASKVERSAGELF
v_call: TRBV2; j_call: TRBJ2-5; cdr3_aa: ASSGLAGDQETQY
v_call: TRBV29-1; j_call: TRBJ1-2; cdr3_aa: SARGQNYGYT
v_call: TRBV6-1; j_call: TRBJ2-7; cdr3_aa: ASRAPDRSYEQY
v_call: TRBV6-5; j_call: TRBJ1-6; cdr3_aa: ASSYSGGFSPLH
v_call: TRBV5-6; j_call: TRBJ2-2; cdr3_aa: ASSLVTANTGELF
v_call: TRBV5-6; j_call: TRBJ1-1; cdr3_aa: ASSPLDRVRTEAF
v_call: TRBV9; j_call: TRBJ2-5; cdr3_aa: ASSVGGGSYQETQY
v_call: TRBV6-5; j_call: TRBJ2-2; cdr3_aa: ASSRTRSTGELF
v_call: TRBV11-2; j_call: TRBJ2-7; cdr3_aa: ASSWSAVYEQY
v_call: TRBV7-9; j_call: TRBJ2-7; cdr3_aa: ASSLARDRGPGEQY
v_call: TRBV6-5; j_call: TRBJ1-3; cdr3_aa: ASKGTYSGNTIY
v_call: TRBV2; j_call: TRBJ2-7; cdr3_aa: ASSERDSIK
v_call: TRBV19; j_call: TRBJ2-1; cdr3_aa: ASSSGRGPYEQF
v_call: TRBV19; j_call: TRBJ1-1; cdr3_aa: ASSIEMNTEAF
v_call: TRBV12-5; j_call: TRBJ2-2; cdr3_aa: ASGLGPQGIGELF
v_call: TRBV14; j_call: TRBJ2-1; cdr3_aa: ASSQVGWRDRRREYNEQF
v_call: TRBV7-3; j_call: TRBJ2-3; cdr3_aa: ASSLIGGGTDTQY
v_call: TRBV7-9; j_call: TRBJ1-5; cdr3_aa: ASSHGTGDYQPQH
v_call: TRBV7-7; j_call: TRBJ1-3; cdr3_aa: ASSLRQGNTIY
v_call: TRBV18; j_call: TRBJ2-7; cdr3_aa: ASSPLGETSGGPTYEQY
v_call: TRBV7-6; j_call: TRBJ2-5; cdr3_aa: ASALTIWGTQY
v_call: TRBV18; j_call: TRBJ2-7; cdr3_aa: ASSRDRGYEQY
v_call: TRBV11-2; j_call: TRBJ2-7; cdr3_aa: ASSPRTGSSYEQY
v_call: TRBV5-5; j_call: TRBJ1-1; cdr3_aa: ASSLRGGRTEAF
v_call: TRBV19; j_call: TRBJ1-2; cdr3_aa: ASSMGHGYT
v_call: TRBV27; j_call: TRBJ2-7; cdr3_aa: ASSPRGDTYEQY
v_call: TRBV23-1; j_call: TRBJ2-2; cdr3_aa: ASSRIIEGRTGELF
v_call: TRBV29-1; j_call: TRBJ2-3; cdr3_aa: SVEPRGPRADTQY
v_call: TRBV5-6; j_call: TRBJ2-7; cdr3_aa: ASTRDRGAYEQY
v_call: TRBV6-4; j_call: TRBJ2-2; cdr3_aa: ASRTGMGTGELF
v_call: TRBV19; j_call: TRBJ1-2; cdr3_aa: ASSIDRKFDGYT
v_call: TRBV5-1; j_call: TRBJ1-6; cdr3_aa: ASSQRAGDNSPLH
v_call: TRBV18; j_call: TRBJ2-2; cdr3_aa: ASSPGETNTGELF
v_call: TRBV18; j_call: TRBJ2-7; cdr3_aa: ASSPSSYEQY
v_call: TRBV4-3; j_call: TRBJ2-6; cdr3_aa: ASSQFGGGANVLT
v_call: TRBV5-1; j_call: TRBJ2-1; cdr3_aa: ASSLNGGNYNEQF
v_call: TRBV7-3; j_call: TRBJ2-2; cdr3_aa: ASSFQAAGGTGELF
v_call: TRBV27; j_call: TRBJ1-2; cdr3_aa: ASRSSGQTFGYGYT
v_call: TRBV5-1; j_call: TRBJ1-2; cdr3_aa: ASSLDGQVVYGYT
v_call: TRBV11-3; j_call: TRBJ1-1; cdr3_aa: ASSPSVQGNTEAF
v_call: TRBV5-1; j_call: TRBJ2-7; cdr3_aa: ASSVQAYEQY
v_call: TRBV30; j_call: TRBJ2-3; cdr3_aa: AWSEGSRVGGGNTQY
v_call: TRBV15; j_call: TRBJ2-7; cdr3_aa: ATSRRGRQY
v_call: TRBV7-9; j_call: TRBJ2-7; cdr3_aa: ASSSSSGGTYEQY
v_call: TRBV12-5; j_call: TRBJ2-7; cdr3_aa: ASGLVLGSSTYEQY
v_call: TRBV25-1; j_call: TRBJ1-4; cdr3_aa: ASSPGTGDEKLF
v_call: TRBV5-1; j_call: TRBJ2-3; cdr3_aa: ASSLAGGIGTDTQY
v_call: TRBV11-2; j_call: TRBJ2-4; cdr3_aa: ASSLVGRLDIQY